This is a list of T cell receptor beta chains from one sample in a study of T cell changes during pregnancy in multiple sclerosis. Clones were read by immunoSEQ multiplex PCR, and TCRdb kept only the in-frame ones, dropping some. The sample gives about 40,000 clones, 80% to 90% of which show up once; 1.2% is in the top ten. The sample consisted of CD4+ T cells from peripheral blood mononuclear cells, taken before pregnancy. The receptors were sampled from a female donor with multiple sclerosis, enrolled in a pregnancy study. The CDR3 runs from the conserved cysteine through the conserved F or W. The D gene is left open where the match is weak. Not every row has a clone size; where given, it reads once, few, many or a size class.

abundance: .; v_gene: TRBV21-1; j_gene: TRBJ2-3; d_gene: .; CDR3aa: CASGCTSSGRACTDTQYF; CDR3nt: TGTGCCAGCGGATGTACCTCTAGCGGGAGGGCCTGTACAGATACGCAGTATTTT
abundance: .; v_gene: TRBV18; j_gene: TRBJ1-5; d_gene: .; CDR3aa: CASSPGPADRSNQPQHF; CDR3nt: TGTGCCAGCTCACCTGGGCCCGCCGACCGTAGCAATCAGCCCCAGCATTTT
abundance: .; v_gene: TRBV9; j_gene: TRBJ2-5; d_gene: .; CDR3aa: CASSPGGIQETQYF; CDR3nt: TGTGCCAGCAGCCCCGGGGGTATTCAAGAGACCCAGTACTTC
abundance: once; v_gene: TRBV2; j_gene: TRBJ1-4; d_gene: TRBD1; CDR3aa: CASSASGQLNEKLFF; CDR3nt: TGTGCCAGCAGTGCGTCGGGACAGTTAAATGAAAAACTGTTTTTT
abundance: .; v_gene: TRBV14; j_gene: TRBJ2-1; d_gene: .; CDR3aa: CASSPLVATRAFNEQFF; CDR3nt: TGTGCCAGCAGCCCCCTCGTAGCGACTAGAGCGTTTAATGAGCAGTTCTTC
abundance: .; v_gene: TRBV18; j_gene: TRBJ2-7; d_gene: .; CDR3aa: CASSAGRTYEQYF; CDR3nt: TGTGCCAGCTCAGCGGGACGGACCTACGAGCAGTACTTC
abundance: .; v_gene: TRBV5-1; j_gene: TRBJ1-1; d_gene: .; CDR3aa: CASSLSTRSLTNTEAFF; CDR3nt: TGCGCCAGCAGCTTGTCTACTAGGAGTCTAACGAACACTGAAGCTTTCTTT
abundance: .; v_gene: TRBV6-5; j_gene: TRBJ2-5; d_gene: TRBD2; CDR3aa: CASSPFAGVGETQYF; CDR3nt: TGTGCCAGCAGTCCGTTTGCGGGAGTAGGAGAGACCCAGTACTTC
abundance: .; v_gene: TRBV30; j_gene: TRBJ2-1; d_gene: .; CDR3aa: CAWSEGDPSYNEQFF; CDR3nt: TGTGCCTGGAGTGAAGGGGATCCTTCCTACAATGAGCAGTTCTTC
abundance: .; v_gene: TRBV7-3; j_gene: TRBJ2-1; d_gene: .; CDR3aa: CASSLGLEGNEQFF; CDR3nt: TGTGCCAGCAGCTTGGGCCTAGAGGGCAATGAGCAGTTCTTC
abundance: .; v_gene: TRBV7-9; j_gene: TRBJ1-1; d_gene: .; CDR3aa: CASSPLVLVTEAFF; CDR3nt: TGTGCCAGCAGCCCCTTAGTGCTCGTCACTGAAGCTTTCTTT
abundance: once; v_gene: TRBV5-4; j_gene: TRBJ2-3; d_gene: TRBD2; CDR3aa: CASSLARLAGASTDTQYF; CDR3nt: TGTGCCAGCAGCTTGGCCCGTCTAGCGGGAGCCAGCACAGATACGCAGTATTTT
abundance: .; v_gene: TRBV25-1; j_gene: TRBJ1-2; d_gene: TRBD1; CDR3aa: CASSLQGAGYTF; CDR3nt: TGTGCCAGCAGCCTACAGGGGGCTGGCTACACCTTC
abundance: .; v_gene: TRBV27; j_gene: TRBJ1-5; d_gene: .; CDR3aa: CASSLEGRFNQPQHF; CDR3nt: TGTGCCAGCAGTTTAGAGGGCAGGTTTAATCAGCCCCAGCATTTT
abundance: .; v_gene: TRBV20-1; j_gene: TRBJ2-2; d_gene: .; CDR3aa: CSALGSGELFF; CDR3nt: TGCAGTGCTCTAGGAAGTGGGGAGCTGTTTTTT
abundance: .; v_gene: TRBV11-3; j_gene: TRBJ2-7; d_gene: TRBD1; CDR3aa: CASSLASGQGHEQYF; CDR3nt: TGTGCCAGCAGCTTGGCCTCGGGACAGGGGCACGAGCAGTACTTC
abundance: .; v_gene: TRBV7-3; j_gene: TRBJ2-1; d_gene: .; CDR3aa: CASSLRSSSDAKDYEQFF; CDR3nt: TGTGCCAGCAGCCTAAGATCCTCTAGCGATGCTAAGGATTATGAGCAGTTCTTC
abundance: few; v_gene: TRBV28; j_gene: TRBJ1-2; d_gene: .; CDR3aa: CASSSYRDYTF; CDR3nt: TGTGCCAGCAGTTCATACAGGGATTACACCTTC
abundance: .; v_gene: TRBV4-1; j_gene: TRBJ1-3; d_gene: TRBD1; CDR3aa: CASSQAGGAYTIYF; CDR3nt: TGCGCCAGCAGCCAAGCAGGGGGCGCATACACCATATATTTT
abundance: once; v_gene: TRBV28; j_gene: TRBJ2-1; d_gene: TRBD2; CDR3aa: CASSSPSGTEYNEQFF; CDR3nt: TGTGCCAGCAGTTCCCCCAGCGGGACTGAATACAATGAGCAGTTCTTC
abundance: .; v_gene: TRBV6-6; j_gene: TRBJ1-1; d_gene: TRBD1; CDR3aa: CASSSTGGENTEAFF; CDR3nt: TGTGCCAGCAGTTCCACAGGGGGGGAGAACACTGAAGCTTTCTTT
abundance: .; v_gene: TRBV5-1; j_gene: TRBJ1-1; d_gene: .; CDR3aa: CASSLVGPMNTEAFF; CDR3nt: TGCGCCAGCAGCTTGGTGGGGCCTATGAACACTGAAGCTTTCTTT
abundance: few; v_gene: TRBV5-4; j_gene: TRBJ2-7; d_gene: TRBD1; CDR3aa: CASSFDAGTGSYEQYF; CDR3nt: TGTGCCAGCAGCTTCGACGCCGGGACAGGCTCCTACGAGCAGTACTTC
abundance: .; v_gene: TRBV11-2; j_gene: TRBJ2-7; d_gene: TRBD2; CDR3aa: CASSQTSGSAEQYF; CDR3nt: TGTGCCAGCAGCCAGACTAGCGGGAGTGCCGAGCAGTACTTC
abundance: few; v_gene: TRBV7-2; j_gene: TRBJ1-1; d_gene: TRBD1; CDR3aa: CASSIQGAREAFF; CDR3nt: TGTGCCAGCAGCATACAGGGGGCGCGGGAAGCTTTCTTT
abundance: .; v_gene: TRBV5-1; j_gene: TRBJ2-7; d_gene: .; CDR3aa: CASSWSSGSYEQYF; CDR3nt: TGCGCCAGCAGCTGGTCCAGCGGATCCTACGAGCAGTACTTC
abundance: .; v_gene: TRBV9; j_gene: TRBJ2-5; d_gene: .; CDR3aa: CASSVGSGQETQYF; CDR3nt: TGTGCCAGCAGCGTAGGGTCAGGGCAAGAGACCCAGTACTTC
abundance: .; v_gene: TRBV19; j_gene: TRBJ1-1; d_gene: TRBD1; CDR3aa: CASSEPGQVRKVAEAFF; CDR3nt: TGTGCCAGTAGTGAGCCCGGACAGGTTCGTAAGGTCGCTGAAGCTTTCTTT
abundance: once; v_gene: TRBV5-1; j_gene: TRBJ1-4; d_gene: TRBD1; CDR3aa: CASSLANVGQGWATNEKLFF; CDR3nt: TGCGCCAGCAGCTTGGCCAATGTGGGACAGGGGTGGGCAACTAATGAAAAACTGTTTTTT